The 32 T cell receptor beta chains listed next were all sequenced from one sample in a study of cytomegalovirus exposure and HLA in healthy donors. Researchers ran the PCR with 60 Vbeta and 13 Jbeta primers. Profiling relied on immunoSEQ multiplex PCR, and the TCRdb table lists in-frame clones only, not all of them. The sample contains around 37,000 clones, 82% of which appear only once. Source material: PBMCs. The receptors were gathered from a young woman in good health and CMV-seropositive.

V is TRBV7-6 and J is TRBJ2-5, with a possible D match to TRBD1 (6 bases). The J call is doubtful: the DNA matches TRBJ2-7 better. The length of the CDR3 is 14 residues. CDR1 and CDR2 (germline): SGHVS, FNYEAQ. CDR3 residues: CASSRDRTSYEQYF. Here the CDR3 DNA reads TGTGCCAGCAGCCGAGACAGGACGTCCTACGAGCAGTACTTC.

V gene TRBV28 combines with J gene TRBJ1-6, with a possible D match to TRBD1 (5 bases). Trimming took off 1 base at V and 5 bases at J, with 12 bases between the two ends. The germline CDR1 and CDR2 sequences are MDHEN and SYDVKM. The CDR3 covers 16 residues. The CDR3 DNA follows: TGTGCCAGCAGTTTATATAGGGGTCCGAATAATTCACCCCTCCACTTT. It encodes CASSLYRGPNNSPLHF.

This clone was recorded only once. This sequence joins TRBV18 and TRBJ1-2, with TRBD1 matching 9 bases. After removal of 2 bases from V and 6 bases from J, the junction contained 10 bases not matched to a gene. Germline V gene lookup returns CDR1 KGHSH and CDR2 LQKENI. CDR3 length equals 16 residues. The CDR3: CASSPNFAGTGHGYTF. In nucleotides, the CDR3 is TGTGCCAGCTCACCAAACTTTGCCGGGACAGGGCATGGCTACACCTTC.

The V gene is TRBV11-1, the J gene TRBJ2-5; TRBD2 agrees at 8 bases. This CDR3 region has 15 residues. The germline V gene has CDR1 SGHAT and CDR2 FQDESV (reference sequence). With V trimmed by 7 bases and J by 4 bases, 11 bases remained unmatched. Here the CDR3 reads CASTEKLAARETQYF. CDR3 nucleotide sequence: TGTGCCAGCACCGAAAAACTAGCGGCTCGAGAGACCCAGTACTTC.

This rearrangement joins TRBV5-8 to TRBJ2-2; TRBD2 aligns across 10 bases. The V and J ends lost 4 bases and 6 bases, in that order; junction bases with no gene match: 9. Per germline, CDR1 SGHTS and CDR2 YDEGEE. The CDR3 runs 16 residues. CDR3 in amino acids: CASSPTSGRVSGELFF. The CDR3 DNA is TGTGCCAGCAGCCCTACCAGCGGGAGGGTGTCCGGGGAGCTGTTTTTT.

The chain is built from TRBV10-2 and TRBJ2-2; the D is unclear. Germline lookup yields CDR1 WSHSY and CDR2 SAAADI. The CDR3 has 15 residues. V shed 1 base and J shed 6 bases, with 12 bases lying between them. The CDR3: CASSEYLPGAGELFF. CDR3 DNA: TGCGCCAGCAGTGAGTACTTGCCAGGCGCCGGGGAGCTGTTTTTT.

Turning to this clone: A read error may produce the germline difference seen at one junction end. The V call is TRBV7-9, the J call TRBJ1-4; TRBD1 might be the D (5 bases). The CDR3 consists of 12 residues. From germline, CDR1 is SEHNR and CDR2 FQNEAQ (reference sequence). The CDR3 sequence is CSSSLGHMDTLF. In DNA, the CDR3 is TGTTCCAGCAGCTTAGGGCACATGGACACCCTCTTT.

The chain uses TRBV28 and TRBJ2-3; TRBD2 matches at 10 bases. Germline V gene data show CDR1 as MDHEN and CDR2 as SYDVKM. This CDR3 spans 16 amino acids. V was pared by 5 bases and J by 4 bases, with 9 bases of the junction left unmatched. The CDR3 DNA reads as TGTGCCAGCAGTCAGATCCTAGCGGGGGTTCCAGATACGCAGTATTTT. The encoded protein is CASSQILAGVPDTQYF.

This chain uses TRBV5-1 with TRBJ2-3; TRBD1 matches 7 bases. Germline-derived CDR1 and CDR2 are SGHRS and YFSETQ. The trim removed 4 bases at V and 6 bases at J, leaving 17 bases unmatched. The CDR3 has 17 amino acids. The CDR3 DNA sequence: TGCGCCAGCAGCGAACAGGGGAATACTCCTATAACGGATACGCAGTATTTT. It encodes CASSEQGNTPITDTQYF.

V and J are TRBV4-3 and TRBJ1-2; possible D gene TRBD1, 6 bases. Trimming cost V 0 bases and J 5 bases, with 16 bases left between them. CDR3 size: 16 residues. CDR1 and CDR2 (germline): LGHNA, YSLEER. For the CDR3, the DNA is TGCGCCAGCAGCCAAGATGGCGGGGCGGGGGCGTATGGCTACACCTTC. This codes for CASSQDGGAGAYGYTF.

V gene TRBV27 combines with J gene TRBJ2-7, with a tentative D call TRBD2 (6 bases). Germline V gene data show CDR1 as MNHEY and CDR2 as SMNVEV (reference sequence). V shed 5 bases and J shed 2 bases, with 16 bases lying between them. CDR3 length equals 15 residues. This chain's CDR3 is CASSPRGGKTYEQYF. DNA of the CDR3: TGTGCCAGCAGTCCCCGGGGAGGTAAGACCTACGAGCAGTACTTC.

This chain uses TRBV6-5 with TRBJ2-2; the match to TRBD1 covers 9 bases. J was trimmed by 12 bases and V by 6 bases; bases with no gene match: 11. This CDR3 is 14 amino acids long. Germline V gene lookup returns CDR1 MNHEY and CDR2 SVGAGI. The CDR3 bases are TGTGCCAGCAGAGGGACAGGGCCTCTTACCCAGCTGTTTTTT. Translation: CASRGTGPLTQLFF.

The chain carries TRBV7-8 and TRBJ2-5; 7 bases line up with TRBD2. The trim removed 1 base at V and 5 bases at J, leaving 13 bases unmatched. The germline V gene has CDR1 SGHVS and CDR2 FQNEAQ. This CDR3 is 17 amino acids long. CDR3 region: CASSLGLRAGVDETQYF. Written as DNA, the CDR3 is TGTGCCAGCAGCTTAGGGCTCCGCGCGGGAGTGGATGAGACCCAGTACTTC. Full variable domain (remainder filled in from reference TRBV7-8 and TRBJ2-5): GAGVSQSPRYKVAKRGQDVALRCDPISGHVSLFWYQQALGQGPEFLTYFQNEAQLDKSGLPSDRFFAERPEGSVSTLKIQRTQQEDSAVYLCASSLGLRAGVDETQYFGPGTRLLVL.

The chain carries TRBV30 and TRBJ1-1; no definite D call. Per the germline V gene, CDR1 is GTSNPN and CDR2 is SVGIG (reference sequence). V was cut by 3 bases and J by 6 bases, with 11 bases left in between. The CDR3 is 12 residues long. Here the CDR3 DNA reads TGTGCCTGGAGGGGCGGGAGGGCTGAAGCTTTCTTT. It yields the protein CAWRGGRAEAFF. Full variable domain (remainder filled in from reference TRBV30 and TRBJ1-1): SQTIHQWPATLVQPVGSPLSLECTVEGTSNPNLYWYRQAAGRGLQLLFYSVGIGQISSEVPQNLSASRPQDRQFILSSKKLLLSDSGFYLCAWRGGRAEAFFGQGTRLTVV.

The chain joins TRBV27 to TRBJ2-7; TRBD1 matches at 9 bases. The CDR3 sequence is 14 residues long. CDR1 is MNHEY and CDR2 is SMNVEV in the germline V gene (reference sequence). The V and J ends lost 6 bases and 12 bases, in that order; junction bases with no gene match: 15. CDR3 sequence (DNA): TGTGCCAGCAGCCGTCCGGGACAGGGTTCAACCCCGTACTTC. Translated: CASSRPGQGSTPYF.

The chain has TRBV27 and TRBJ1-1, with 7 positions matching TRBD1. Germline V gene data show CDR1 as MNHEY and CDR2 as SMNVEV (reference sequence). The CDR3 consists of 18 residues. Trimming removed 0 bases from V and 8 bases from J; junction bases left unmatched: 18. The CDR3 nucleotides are TGTGCCAGCAGTTTATCCAGGATCTTAGTGACAGGGAAAAAGGAAGCTTTCTTT. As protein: CASSLSRILVTGKKEAFF.

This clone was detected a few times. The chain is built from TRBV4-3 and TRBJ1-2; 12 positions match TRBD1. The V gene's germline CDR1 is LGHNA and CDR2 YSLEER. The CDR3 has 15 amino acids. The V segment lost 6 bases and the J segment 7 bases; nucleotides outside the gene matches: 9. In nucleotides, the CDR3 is TGCGCCAGCAGGTCCCTGGGACAGGGGGCGGTTGGCTACACCTTC. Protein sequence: CASRSLGQGAVGYTF.

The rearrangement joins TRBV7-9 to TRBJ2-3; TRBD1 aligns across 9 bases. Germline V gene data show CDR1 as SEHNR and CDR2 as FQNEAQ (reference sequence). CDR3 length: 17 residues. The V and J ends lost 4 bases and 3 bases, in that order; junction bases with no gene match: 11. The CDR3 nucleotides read TGTGCCAGCAGCTCAATGGGACAGGGAAAAGGTACAGATACGCAGTATTTT. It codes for CASSSMGQGKGTDTQYF.

CDR3 DNA: TGTGCCAGCAGCGTCGTGCAGGGTACGAATGAGCAGTTCTTC. Translated, it gives CASSVVQGTNEQFF. This rearrangement joins TRBV9 to TRBJ2-1; a weak D match, TRBD1 (5 bases). V was clipped by 2 bases and J by 7 bases, with 13 bases between them. The germline V gene encodes CDR1 SGDLS and CDR2 YYNGEE. The CDR3 totals 14 residues. Full variable domain (remainder filled in from reference TRBV9 and TRBJ2-1): DSGVTQTPKHLITATGQRVTLRCSPRSGDLSVYWYQQSLDQGLQFLIQYYNGEERAKGNILERFSAQQFPDLHSELNLSSLELGDSALYFCASSVVQGTNEQFFGPGTRLTVL.

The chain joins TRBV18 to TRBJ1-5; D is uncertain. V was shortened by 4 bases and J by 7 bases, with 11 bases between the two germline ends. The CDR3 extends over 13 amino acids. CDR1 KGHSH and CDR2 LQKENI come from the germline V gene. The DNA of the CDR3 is TGTGCCAGCTCACTCAACAGCCTCCAGCCCCAGCATTTT. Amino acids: CASSLNSLQPQHF.

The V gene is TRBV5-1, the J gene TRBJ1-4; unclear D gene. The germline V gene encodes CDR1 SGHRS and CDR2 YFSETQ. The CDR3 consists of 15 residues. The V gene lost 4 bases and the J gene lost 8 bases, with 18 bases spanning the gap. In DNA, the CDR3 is TGCGCCAGCAGCCCCGGTCCCGAGGGCTTGGAAAAACTGTTTTTT. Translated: CASSPGPEGLEKLFF.

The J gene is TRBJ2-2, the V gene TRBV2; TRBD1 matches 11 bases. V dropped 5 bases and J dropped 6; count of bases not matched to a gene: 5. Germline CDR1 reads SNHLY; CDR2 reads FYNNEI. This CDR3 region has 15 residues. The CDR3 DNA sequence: TGTGCCAGCAGTCCAGGACAGGGGGCTTCCGGGGAGCTGTTTTTT. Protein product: CASSPGQGASGELFF.

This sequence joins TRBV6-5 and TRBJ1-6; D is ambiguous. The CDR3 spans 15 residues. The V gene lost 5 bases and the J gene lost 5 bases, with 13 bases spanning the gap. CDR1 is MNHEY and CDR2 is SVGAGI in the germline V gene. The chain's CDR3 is CASSTERWNNSPLHF. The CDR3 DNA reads TGTGCCAGCAGTACCGAGAGGTGGAATAATTCACCCCTCCACTTT.

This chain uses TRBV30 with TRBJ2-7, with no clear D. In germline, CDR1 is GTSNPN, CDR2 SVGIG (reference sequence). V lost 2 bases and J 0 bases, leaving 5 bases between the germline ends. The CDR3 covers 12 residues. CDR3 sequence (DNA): TGTGCCTGGAGTAAGAGCTCCTACGAGCAGTACTTC. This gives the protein CAWSKSSYEQYF.

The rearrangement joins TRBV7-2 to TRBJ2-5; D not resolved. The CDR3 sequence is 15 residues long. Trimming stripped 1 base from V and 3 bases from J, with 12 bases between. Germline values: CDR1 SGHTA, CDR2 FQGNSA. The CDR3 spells CASSLGFMAEETQYF. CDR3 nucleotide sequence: TGTGCCAGCAGCTTAGGGTTTATGGCGGAAGAGACCCAGTACTTC.

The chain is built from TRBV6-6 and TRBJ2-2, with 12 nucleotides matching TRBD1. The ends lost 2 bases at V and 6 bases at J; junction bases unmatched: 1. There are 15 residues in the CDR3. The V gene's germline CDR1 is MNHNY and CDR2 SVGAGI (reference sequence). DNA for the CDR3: TGTGCCAGCAGTTACGGGACAGGGGGCGCCGGGGAGCTGTTTTTT. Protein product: CASSYGTGGAGELFF.

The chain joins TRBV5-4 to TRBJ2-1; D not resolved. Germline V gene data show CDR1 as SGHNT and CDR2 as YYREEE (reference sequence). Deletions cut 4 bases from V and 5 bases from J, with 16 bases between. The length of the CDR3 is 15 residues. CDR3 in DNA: TGTGCCAGCAGCCCTGACGCAGGTATCGACAATGAGCAGTTCTTC. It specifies CASSPDAGIDNEQFF. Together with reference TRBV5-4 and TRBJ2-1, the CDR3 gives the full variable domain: ETGVTQSPTHLIKTRGQQVTLRCSSQSGHNTVSWYQQALGQGPQFIFQYYREEENGRGNFPPRFSGLQFPNYSSELNVNALELDDSALYLCASSPDAGIDNEQFFGPGTRLTVL.

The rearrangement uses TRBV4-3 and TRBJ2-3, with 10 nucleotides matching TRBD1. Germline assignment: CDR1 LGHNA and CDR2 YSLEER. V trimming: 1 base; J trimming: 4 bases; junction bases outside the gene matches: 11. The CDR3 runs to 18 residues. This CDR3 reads CASSQGTTGGRSPDTQYF. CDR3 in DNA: TGCGCCAGCAGCCAAGGCACGACAGGGGGCCGGTCCCCAGATACGCAGTATTTT.

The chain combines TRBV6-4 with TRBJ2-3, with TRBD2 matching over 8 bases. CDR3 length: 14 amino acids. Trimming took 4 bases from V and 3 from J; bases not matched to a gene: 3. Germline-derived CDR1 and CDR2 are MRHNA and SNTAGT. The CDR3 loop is CASSGTSSTDTQYF. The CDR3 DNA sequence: TGTGCCAGCAGTGGGACTAGCAGTACAGATACGCAGTATTTT.

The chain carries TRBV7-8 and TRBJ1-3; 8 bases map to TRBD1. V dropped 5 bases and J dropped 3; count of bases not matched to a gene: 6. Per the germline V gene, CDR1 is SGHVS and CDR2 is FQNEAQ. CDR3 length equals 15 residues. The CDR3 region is CASSPTGQVGNTIYF. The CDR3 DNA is TGTGCCAGCAGCCCAACGGGACAGGTTGGAAACACCATATATTTT. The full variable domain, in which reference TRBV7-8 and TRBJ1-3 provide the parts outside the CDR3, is GAGVSQSPRYKVAKRGQDVALRCDPISGHVSLFWYQQALGQGPEFLTYFQNEAQLDKSGLPSDRFFAERPEGSVSTLKIQRTQQEDSAVYLCASSPTGQVGNTIYFGEGSWLTVV.

The CDR3 DNA is TGCGCCAGCAGCCAATTACAGAGCTCCTACAATGAGCAGTTCTTC. Translation gives CASSQLQSSYNEQFF. V usage is TRBV5-1 and J usage is TRBJ2-1, with D hard to call. V was pared by 4 bases and J by 0 bases, with 11 bases between. Germline values: CDR1 SGHRS, CDR2 YFSETQ. The CDR3 is 15 amino acids.

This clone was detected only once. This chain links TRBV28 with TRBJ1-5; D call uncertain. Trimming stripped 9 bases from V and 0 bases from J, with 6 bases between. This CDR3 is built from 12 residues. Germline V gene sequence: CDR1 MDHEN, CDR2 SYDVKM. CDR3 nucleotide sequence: TGTGCCAGTCGTTATAGCAATCAGCCCCAGCATTTT. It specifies CASRYSNQPQHF.